Listed below are T cell receptor beta chains from one sample, sequenced in a study of T cells after yellow fever vaccination. Each CDR3 protein is one row after TCRdb ran MiXCR on the 5' RACE reads. The table records 250,000 or so distinct CDR3 sequences, less than 8.5% of them present only once. The source was CD4+ T cells sorted from PBMCs, collected 15 days after the yellow fever booster vaccination. These receptors were obtained from a man aged 30 to 45 who received the YFV17D yellow fever vaccine. The CDR3 runs from the conserved cysteine through the conserved F or W. D genes are given only for firm matches. Some rows mark clone size as missing; the rest say once, few, many or name a class of expanded clone.

TRBD2,few,TRBJ2-7,TRBV18,20,TGTGCCAGCTCACCACATGAGCTGGGTCGTGGCGGGGCCGGGGGGAACGAGCAGTACTTC,CASSPHELGRGGAGGNEQYF
NA,few,TRBJ1-5,TRBV4-3,15,TGCGCCAGCAGCCAAGAGGGGACCCCTGATCAGCCCCAGCATTTT,CASSQEGTPDQPQHF
TRBD1,few,TRBJ2-5,TRBV5-1,16,TGCGCCAGCCAACGCTTGGGACAGGGGAATACGGAGACCCAGTACTTC,CASQRLGQGNTETQYF
NA,few,TRBJ2-5,TRBV11-2,16,TGTGCCAGCAGCTTAATTGGGGGGACCCCCCAAGAGACCCAGTACTTC,CASSLIGGTPQETQYF
NA,few,TRBJ1-5,TRBV20-1,13,TGCAGTGCGGGGGGCGGAGGAAATCAGCCCCAGCATTTT,CSAGGGGNQPQHF
TRBD2,few,TRBJ2-3,TRBV20-1,14,TGCAGTGCTAGTCTTTCTAGCGGGCCAGATACGCAGTATTTT,CSASLSSGPDTQYF
NA,few,TRBJ1-3,TRBV15,12,TGTGCCACCAGCAGTACAGGAAACACCATATATTTT,CATSSTGNTIYF
NA,few,TRBJ2-5,TRBV9,15,TGTGCCAGCAGCAACGCACCTACAGTGCAAGAGACCCAGTACTTC,CASSNAPTVQETQYF
TRBD1,many,TRBJ2-1,TRBV7-8,15,TGTGCCAGCAGCTTGGTCAGGGGGTTAGACAATGAGCAGTTCTTC,CASSLVRGLDNEQFF
TRBD2,NA,TRBJ2-7,TRBV5-1,15,TGCGCCAGCAGCAAACTAGCGGGAGGCTCCTACGAGCAGTACTTC,CASSKLAGGSYEQYF
NA,many,TRBJ1-1,TRBV12-3/TRBV12-4,14,TGTGCCAGCAATCCGGGGCTAATGAACACTGAAGCTTTCTTT,CASNPGLMNTEAFF
NA,NA,TRBJ2-5,TRBV5-4,15,TGTGCCAGCAGCCCACGGGACGGTAGTCGGGAGACCCAGTACTTC,CASSPRDGSRETQYF
NA,many,TRBJ1-2,TRBV12-3/TRBV12-4,16,TGTGCCAGCAGTTTAGCCTGGCAGCAACCTAACTATGGCTACACCTTC,CASSLAWQQPNYGYTF
TRBD1,few,TRBJ2-2,TRBV11-1,16,TGTGCCAGCAGCCACCCCCGGGACAGGGACACCGGGGAGCTGTTTTTT,CASSHPRDRDTGELFF
TRBD1,NA,TRBJ1-4,TRBV2,10,TGTGCCAGCAGTTGGGACAGGGAGGTTTTT,CASSWDREVF
NA,NA,TRBJ2-7,TRBV29-1,14,TGCAGCGTTGGAGTTTTAGCGGAGGGCTACGAGCAGTACTTC,CSVGVLAEGYEQYF
TRBD1,many,TRBJ1-2,TRBV20-1,14,TGCAGTGCTACCCTGGACAGGCCTAACTATGGCTACACCTTC,CSATLDRPNYGYTF
NA,NA,TRBJ1-2,TRBV20-1,12,TGCAGTGCTAGAGATCTTTTGAGAAGCTACACCTTC,CSARDLLRSYTF
NA,few,TRBJ1-5,TRBV20-1,17,TGCAGTGCTATTCTTCCCGGGGGGGGCAGGAGCAATCAGCCCCAGCATTTT,CSAILPGGGRSNQPQHF
NA,NA,TRBJ2-7,TRBV28,12,TGTGCCAGCAGAGGGGTGGGGGACGAGCAGTACTTC,CASRGVGDEQYF
NA,many,TRBJ2-7,TRBV5-1,14,TGCGCCAGCAGCTTGGATGGGGGCTCCTACGAGCAGTACTTC,CASSLDGGSYEQYF
NA,few,TRBJ2-7,TRBV21-1,16,TGTGCCAGCAGCACCTGCAATACAGGCTCAACCTACGAGCAGTACTTC,CASSTCNTGSTYEQYF
NA,few,TRBJ2-5,TRBV15,12,TGTGCCACCAGAGGGAACCAAGAGACCCAGTACTTC,CATRGNQETQYF